The 30 T cell receptor beta chains given below trace back to one sample, sequenced in a study of T cell repertoires in cytomegalovirus infection. Using its own MiXCR run on the reads, TCRdb lists one record per CDR3 protein. The sample consists of fewer than 550,000 distinct CDR3 sequences, roughly 12% of them appearing once. Input material: PBMCs. The receptors come from a human donor in good health (CMV status not recorded). Some clones in this sample may be carry-over from other donors' samples.

This clonotype was observed at least ten times. The J gene is TRBJ2-7, the V gene TRBV7-2; 7 bases are a match to TRBD2. Trimming removed 1 base from V and 3 bases from J; junction bases left unmatched: 6. There are 15 residues in the CDR3. Germline V gene lookup returns CDR1 SGHTA and CDR2 FQGNSA. This CDR3 reads CASSLDLGGGYEQYF. The CDR3 nucleotides read TGTGCCAGCAGCTTAGATTTGGGGGGGGGCTACGAGCAGTACTTC.

This clonotype was observed once. The V gene is TRBV7-9, the J gene TRBJ1-2; 10 nucleotides line up with TRBD1. This CDR3 has 16 residues. Per the germline V gene, CDR1 is SEHNR and CDR2 is FQNEAQ (reference sequence). The V and J ends lost 5 bases and 3 bases, in that order; junction bases with no gene match: 9. CDR3 protein: CASSGRGQGKDYGYTF. The CDR3 DNA reads TGTGCCAGCAGCGGACGGGGACAGGGGAAGGACTATGGCTACACCTTC. Supplemented by reference TRBV7-9 and TRBJ1-2, the full variable domain reads DTGVSQNPRHKITKRGQNVTFRCDPISEHNRLYWYRQTLGQGPEFLTYFQNEAQLEKSRLLSDRFSAERPKGSFSTLEIQRTEQGDSAMYLCASSGRGQGKDYGYTFGSGTRLTVV.

This clonotype was seen ten or more times. The genes are TRBV6-6 and TRBJ2-3; TRBD2 matches at 7 bases. Unmatched junction bases numbered 9, after V lost 2 bases and J lost 4 bases. The CDR3 sequence is 16 residues long. Germline loops: CDR1 MNHNY, CDR2 SVGAGI (reference sequence). This chain's CDR3 is CASSYPGLGRADTQYF. The CDR3 DNA sequence: TGTGCCAGCAGTTACCCCGGACTAGGGCGTGCAGATACGCAGTATTTT.

The chain employs TRBV7-9 and TRBJ1-5; maybe TRBD1 (6 bases). Trimming cost V 1 base and J 2 bases, with 15 bases left between them. Germline V gene lookup returns CDR1 SEHNR and CDR2 FQNEAQ (reference sequence). The CDR3 runs to 17 residues. As DNA, the CDR3 is TGTGCCAGCAGCTTAGGGGGAAGGGGGGGGGGCAATCAGCCCCAGCATTTT. It specifies CASSLGGRGGGNQPQHF.

This clonotype has a count of ten or more. The chain carries TRBV6-1 and TRBJ2-3; TRBD2 agrees at 10 bases. V lost 1 base and J lost 2; bases outside the gene matches: 6. CDR1 is MNHNS, CDR2 SASEGT, per germline. The CDR3 contains 17 residues. The CDR3 reads CASSEDLAGVNTDTQYF. The CDR3 nucleotides read TGTGCCAGCAGTGAAGATCTAGCGGGAGTAAACACAGATACGCAGTATTTT.

This clonotype appeared many times. The chain uses TRBV6-1 and TRBJ2-5; tentatively, D is TRBD1 or TRBD2 (5 bases each). The CDR3 consists of 16 residues. Germline assignment: CDR1 MNHNS and CDR2 SASEGT. Trimming removed 3 bases at V and 5 bases at J, with 19 bases between. The DNA for the CDR3 is TGTGCCAGCAGTGACCCGGGACGGACGTATGTGGAGACCCAGTACTTC. Its translation is CASSDPGRTYVETQYF.

This clonotype turned up a few times. V gene TRBV6-5 combines with J gene TRBJ1-2; 10 bases are shared with TRBD1. The CDR3 has 16 amino acids. Per the germline V gene, CDR1 is MNHEY and CDR2 is SVGAGI. V was pared by 0 bases and J by 3 bases, with 4 bases of the junction left unmatched. The CDR3 DNA reads TGTGCCAGCAGTTACTCCCTTGGACAGGGGGACTATGGCTACACCTTC. Encoded protein: CASSYSLGQGDYGYTF.

This clonotype appeared many times. This chain connects TRBV7-3 to TRBJ2-5; 8 bases match TRBD2. Per the germline V gene, CDR1 is SGHTA and CDR2 is FQGTGA. J gave up 5 bases and V 9 bases, and 8 bases lay outside the gene matches. The CDR3 totals 13 residues. CDR3 DNA sequence: TGTGCCAGTTCGACTAGCGCCGGGGAGACCCAGTACTTC. It is translated as CASSTSAGETQYF.

There are many counts of this clonotype. The chain carries TRBV24-1 and TRBJ2-1, with 10 bases matching TRBD2. The length of the CDR3 is 17 residues. The V gene end was trimmed by 5 bases and the J gene end by 5 bases; junction bases not matched to a gene: 11. Germline loops: CDR1 KGHDR, CDR2 SFDVKD. CDR3 nucleotide sequence: TGTGCCACCAGTGGCGTCGCCGGGACTAGCGCAGACAATGAGCAGTTCTTC. It is translated as CATSGVAGTSADNEQFF.

This clonotype has more than one count but fewer than ten. The gene calls are TRBV7-9 and TRBJ1-2; D possibly corresponds to TRBD1 (5 bases). V shed 1 base and J shed 4 bases, with 10 bases lying between them. Germline CDR1 SEHNR, CDR2 FQNEAQ (reference sequence). CDR3 length: 14 residues. The CDR3 coding sequence is TGTGCCAGCAGCTTAGAACTGGGACTCTATGGCTACACCTTC. Amino acids: CASSLELGLYGYTF.

This chain connects TRBV2 to TRBJ1-1; maybe TRBD1 (6 bases). Trimming removed 1 base at V and 6 bases at J, with 9 bases between. Germline CDR1 is SNHLY and CDR2 is FYNNEI. The CDR3 totals 13 residues. CDR3 residues: CASSEEEGAEAFF. CDR3 nucleotides: TGTGCCAGCAGTGAAGAAGAGGGGGCTGAAGCTTTCTTT.

This clonotype was found a few times. The rearrangement joins TRBV4-1 to TRBJ1-1, with D tentatively TRBD1 (5 bases). The germline V gene has CDR1 MGHRA and CDR2 YSYEKL. The CDR3 totals 17 residues. V lost 1 base and J 1 base, leaving 16 bases between the germline ends. The CDR3 loop reads CASSQGLMGQANTEAFF. The CDR3 DNA is TGCGCCAGCAGCCAAGGCCTGATGGGGCAGGCGAACACTGAAGCTTTCTTT.

This clonotype has more than one count but fewer than ten. This CDR3 reads CASSTGTVADTQYF. CDR3 coding DNA: TGTGCCAGCAGCACCGGTACAGTTGCAGATACGCAGTATTTT. This chain links TRBV7-3 with TRBJ2-3; D unresolved. The CDR3 is 14 residues long. V dropped 5 bases and J dropped 4 bases, with 13 bases sitting between them. Germline assignment: CDR1 SGHTA and CDR2 FQGTGA.

The CDR3 nucleotides read TGTGCCAGCAGTGGTTACGCGGGATCCTACAATGAGCAGTTCTTC. This sequence encodes CASSGYAGSYNEQFF. The chain uses TRBV6-6 and TRBJ2-1; perhaps TRBD2 as D (6 bases). V was shortened by 5 bases and J by 1 base, with 12 bases between the two germline ends. From germline, CDR1 is MNHNY and CDR2 SVGAGI (reference sequence). The CDR3 consists of 15 residues.

The chain carries TRBV7-9 and TRBJ2-3, with 9 bases that match TRBD1. The CDR3 contains 15 residues. The germline gives CDR1 SEHNR, CDR2 FQNEAQ (reference sequence). With 1 base clipped from V and 7 bases from J, the junction kept 6 bases outside the gene matches. CDR3 residues: CASSLGGQGTNTQYF. CDR3 sequence (DNA): TGTGCCAGCAGCTTAGGCGGACAGGGGACGAATACGCAGTATTTT.

The sample holds many counts of this clonotype. V gene TRBV19 combines with J gene TRBJ1-1; D gene uncertain. Trimming removed 3 bases at V and 4 bases at J, with 12 bases between. Germline CDR1 is LNHDA and CDR2 is SQIVND (reference sequence). CDR3 length equals 14 residues. The DNA for the CDR3 is TGTGCCAGTAGTATGAAGTTGGTGGTCACTGAAGCTTTCTTT. Protein product: CASSMKLVVTEAFF.

This chain joins TRBV3-1 and TRBJ1-2, with TRBD1 as a possible D gene (5 bases). V was shortened by 7 bases and J by 6 bases, with 15 bases between the two germline ends. In germline, CDR1 is LGHDT, CDR2 YNNKEL (reference sequence). CDR3 size: 13 residues. DNA for the CDR3: TGTGCCAGCAACCGGGGGGGTCCTGATGGCTACACCTTC. It specifies CASNRGGPDGYTF.

About this clonotype: The germline gene is not matched at one end of the junction; a read error may be the cause. The V and J genes are TRBV5-1 and TRBJ2-7; the match to TRBD2 covers 11 bases. The length of the CDR3 is 14 residues. The germline V gene has CDR1 SGHRS and CDR2 YFSETQ. The CDR3 reads CASSPTSGAYERYF. CDR3 bases: TGCGCCAGCAGCCCGACTAGCGGGGCCTACGAGCGGTACTTC.

This clonotype was detected ten times or more. J is TRBJ1-5 and V is TRBV23-1; D call uncertain. TRBV23-1 is given ORF status, its function remaining uncertain. V lost 3 bases and J 1 base, leaving 13 bases between the germline ends. The CDR3 is made up of 16 amino acids. CDR3 protein: CASSQLPVPSNQPQHF. The CDR3 DNA reads as TGCGCCAGCAGTCAGTTGCCCGTCCCCAGCAATCAGCCCCAGCATTTT.

This clonotype was recorded many times. V and J are TRBV11-1 and TRBJ1-2, with D uncertain. This CDR3 has 13 amino acids. Germline lookup yields CDR1 SGHAT and CDR2 FQDESV (reference sequence). The V gene lost 5 bases and the J gene lost 5 bases, with 12 bases spanning the gap. CDR3 region: CASSVDREYGYTF. In DNA form, the CDR3 reads TGTGCCAGCAGCGTGGACCGTGAATATGGCTACACCTTC.

The chain combines TRBV13 with TRBJ2-4, with D tentatively TRBD1 (6 bases). The germline V gene has CDR1 PRHDT and CDR2 FYEKMQ (reference sequence). The CDR3 spans 14 residues. Trimming took off 5 bases at V and 6 bases at J, with 14 bases between the two ends. CDR3 loop: CASSITGYGNIQYF. For the CDR3, the DNA is TGTGCCAGCAGCATAACAGGGTACGGAAACATTCAGTACTTC. Full variable domain (missing parts from reference TRBV13 and TRBJ2-4): AAGVIQSPRHLIKEKRETATLKCYPIPRHDTVYWYQQGPGQDPQFLISFYEKMQSDKGSIPDRFSAQQFSDYHSELNMSSLELGDSALYFCASSITGYGNIQYFGAGTRLSVL.

This clonotype was counted many times. The J gene is TRBJ2-5, the V gene TRBV25-1; 7 bases map to TRBD2. Germline values: CDR1 MGHDK, CDR2 SYGVNS. The CDR3 runs 15 residues. The trim removed 3 bases at V and 5 bases at J, leaving 9 bases unmatched. The CDR3 bases are TGTGCCAGCAGTGACCCTGGACTAGTAGCTGAGACCCAGTACTTC. Translation: CASSDPGLVAETQYF. Filled out from reference TRBV25-1 and TRBJ2-5, the complete variable domain reads EADIYQTPRYLVIGTGKKITLECSQTMGHDKMYWYQQDPGMELHLIHYSYGVNSTEKGDLSSESTVSRIRTEHFPLTLESARPSHTSQYLCASSDPGLVAETQYFGPGTRLLVL.

This clonotype was observed many times. The chain has TRBV5-1 and TRBJ1-1, with D unresolved. The ends were cut back, 2 bases at V and 6 bases at J, with 14 bases in the middle. CDR1 and CDR2 from the germline V gene are SGHRS and YFSETQ. The CDR3 extends over 14 amino acids. The DNA for the CDR3 is TGCGCCAGCAGCTTACCCGGAAGCTCCGCTGAAGCTTTCTTT. Amino acids: CASSLPGSSAEAFF. The full variable domain, with the rest looked up from reference TRBV5-1 and TRBJ1-1, is KAGVTQTPRYLIKTRGQQVTLSCSPISGHRSVSWYQQTPGQGLQFLFEYFSETQRNKGNFPGRFSGRQFSNSRSEMNVSTLELGDSALYLCASSLPGSSAEAFFGQGTRLTVV.

This clonotype was recorded a few times. DNA for the CDR3: TGCGCCAGCCCTGACGGAACGGGGGAGCAGTTCTTC. Amino acids: CASPDGTGEQFF. The gene calls are TRBV23-1 and TRBJ2-1; D is perhaps TRBD2 (5 bases). TRBV23-1 counts as an open reading frame of uncertain function. V was trimmed by 8 bases and J by 10 bases, leaving 15 bases between them. This CDR3 is 12 amino acids long.

This clonotype has ten or more counts. V gene TRBV2 combines with J gene TRBJ1-3; D gene ambiguous. The CDR3 is 15 residues long. V was pared by 2 bases and J by 0 bases, with 8 bases between. Germline lookup yields CDR1 SNHLY and CDR2 FYNNEI. DNA for the CDR3: TGTGCCAGCAGTGAAATAGCACACTCTGGAAACACCATATATTTT. Its translation: CASSEIAHSGNTIYF. Full variable domain (missing parts from reference TRBV2 and TRBJ1-3): EPEVTQTPSHQVTQMGQEVILRCVPISNHLYFYWYRQILGQKVEFLVSFYNNEISEKSEIFDDQFSVERPDGSNFTLKIRSTKLEDSAMYFCASSEIAHSGNTIYFGEGSWLTVV.

V gene TRBV27 combines with J gene TRBJ1-2; 10 bases are a match to TRBD1. This CDR3 region has 16 residues. The V gene end was trimmed by 1 base and the J gene end by 2 bases; junction bases not matched to a gene: 4. The germline gives CDR1 MNHEY, CDR2 SMNVEV (reference sequence). The CDR3 coding sequence is TGTGCCAGCAGTTTATTTCCGGGACAGGGGAACTATGGCTACACCTTC. This codes for CASSLFPGQGNYGYTF.

This clonotype was picked up many times. This chain connects TRBV24-1 to TRBJ2-1, with D unresolved. The V end lost 3 bases, the J end lost 6 bases, and 8 bases lay between the germline ends. In germline, CDR1 is KGHDR, CDR2 SFDVKD. The CDR3 length is 13 residues. The CDR3 here is CATSDPTPNEQFF. The CDR3 DNA is TGTGCCACCAGTGATCCAACGCCCAATGAGCAGTTCTTC.

V gene TRBV20-1 combines with J gene TRBJ2-4, with 7 bases fitting TRBD2. V trimming: 6 bases; J trimming: 7 bases; junction bases outside the gene matches: 3. The CDR3 covers 11 residues. Germline loops: CDR1 DFQATT, CDR2 SNEGSKA (reference sequence). The CDR3 DNA sequence: TGCAGTGCCGGGAGGTCGAACATTCAGTACTTC. This translates into CSAGRSNIQYF.

This clonotype showed up many times. This chain joins TRBV10-3 and TRBJ2-3; D is perhaps TRBD1 (6 bases). This CDR3 is built from 15 residues. The V end lost 6 bases, the J end lost 6 bases, and 19 bases lay between the germline ends. Germline V gene data show CDR1 as ENHRY and CDR2 as SYGVKD. As DNA, the CDR3 is TGTGCCATCAGCGACTCAGGGGTTTTAGTGGATACGCAGTATTTT. Translation gives CAISDSGVLVDTQYF.

This clonotype was counted many times. The rearrangement joins TRBV10-3 to TRBJ1-1, with 8 bases identical to TRBD1. CDR1 is ENHRY and CDR2 is SYGVKD in the germline V gene. The CDR3 runs 14 residues. V was clipped by 7 bases and J by 5 bases; unmatched bases: 9. The CDR3: CAITSTGGGTEAFF. The DNA for the CDR3 is TGTGCCATCACCTCAACAGGGGGAGGAACTGAAGCTTTCTTT.